The entry below describes one T cell receptor beta chain. In assigning cohorts, the study relied on participant-reported clinical history. For recovered donors of Cohort 3, there were two negative PCRs, clearance, or symptom resolution. These data are taken from a study of blood T cell repertoires in COVID-19. Study overall: PBMCs, B-cell-depleted T cells, or T cells provided the cDNA or gDNA that made up the material.

CDR1 is MNHNY, CDR2 SVGAGI, per germline (reference sequence). The J segment lost 0 bases and the V segment lost 5 bases, leaving 3 bases of the junction unmatched. The CDR3 runs 16 residues. In the study's own analysis: Amplification of reference gene primers was used by the study to estimate nucleated cell counts. Clones were read by immunoSEQ multiplex PCR, and TCRdb kept only the in-frame ones, dropping some. That table supplies the V and J calls and clone size; D and trimming were determined from the DNA. The table has roughly 320,000 clones, around 86% seen once. Sequencing was performed on PBMCs or T cells enriched from blood (not recorded which). V usage is TRBV6-6 and J usage is TRBJ2-3; 12 bases align to TRBD2. The clonotype was recovered from a man under 40 who had recovered from COVID-19. The DNA for the CDR3 is TGTGCCAGCAGTCGAACTAGCGGGAGGAGCACAGATACGCAGTATTTT. Its translation: CASSRTSGRSTDTQYF.